These 7 T cell receptor beta chains were sequenced from one sample in a study of radiotherapy plus CTLA-4 blockade in lung cancer. This table comes from immunoSEQ multiplex PCR, and its TCRdb copy is limited to in-frame clones, with some not included. The profile shows 58,000 or so clones, approximately 80% of them singletons. This material consisted of peripheral blood, taken from a patient treated with radiotherapy plus ipilimumab. These receptor sequences come from a human donor with non-small cell lung cancer who had a complete response to radiotherapy plus ipilimumab.

The V gene is TRBV19, the J gene TRBJ1-1; D is uncertain. Between the trimmed V and J ends, which lost 5 bases and 0 bases, there was a span of 7 bases. This CDR3 has 13 residues. Germline lookup yields CDR1 LNHDA and CDR2 SQIVND (reference sequence). CDR3 bases: TGTGCCAGTAGTGGCGGATTGAACACTGAAGCTTTCTTT. The encoded protein is CASSGGLNTEAFF.

V and J are TRBV19 and TRBJ1-2; TRBD1 matches 7 bases. With V trimmed by 5 bases and J by 5 bases, 8 bases remained unmatched. The CDR3 consists of 14 residues. The germline CDR1 and CDR2 sequences are LNHDA and SQIVND (reference sequence). DNA of the CDR3: TGTGCCAGTAGTGGGGGACAGAGGCAGTATGGCTACACCTTC. It translates to CASSGGQRQYGYTF.

As DNA, the CDR3 is TGTGCCAGCAGCCTGATAGGACAGGGAGGAAAGATTGAAGCTTTCTTT. This translates into CASSLIGQGGKIEAFF. The chain is built from TRBV11-3 and TRBJ1-1; the match to TRBD1 covers 8 bases. Trimming cost V 5 bases and J 7 bases; bases outside gene matches: 15. This CDR3 comprises 16 residues. Per the germline V gene, CDR1 is SGHNT and CDR2 is YENEEA.

This clone showed up just once. The chain recombines TRBV5-6 with TRBJ1-1; possible D gene TRBD1, 5 bases. Germline CDR1 reads SGHDT; CDR2 reads YYEEEE. This CDR3 has 16 residues. Trimming took 2 bases from V and 3 from J, leaving 17 bases between them. The CDR3 loop is CASSLHRSREDTEAFF. Written as DNA, the CDR3 is TGTGCCAGCAGCTTACACAGGTCCCGCGAAGACACTGAAGCTTTCTTT.

V is TRBV30 and J is TRBJ2-1, with D perhaps TRBD1 (6 bases). V shed 1 base and J shed 4 bases, with 11 bases lying between them. CDR3 length: 14 amino acids. The germline V gene has CDR1 GTSNPN and CDR2 SVGIG (reference sequence). Here the CDR3 DNA reads TGTGCCTGGAGTGGACAGGCGCGTTACAATGAGCAGTTCTTC. Amino acid sequence: CAWSGQARYNEQFF. The whole variable domain, remainder taken from reference TRBV30 and TRBJ2-1, is SQTIHQWPATLVQPVGSPLSLECTVEGTSNPNLYWYRQAAGRGLQLLFYSVGIGQISSEVPQNLSASRPQDRQFILSSKKLLLSDSGFYLCAWSGQARYNEQFFGPGTRLTVL.

This clone has a single count. The V gene is TRBV7-2, the J gene TRBJ2-7; TRBD2 might be the D (7 bases). The V end lost 6 bases, the J end lost 2 bases, and 14 bases lay between the germline ends. The CDR3 loop spans 14 amino acids. Germline V CDR1 and CDR2: SGHTA, FQGNSA. The CDR3 spells CASRESGGPYEQYF. In DNA, the CDR3 is TGTGCCAGCAGAGAATCGGGGGGCCCCTACGAGCAGTACTTC.

The chain recombines TRBV30 with TRBJ2-2; D gene uncertain. The ends were cut back, 2 bases at V and 3 bases at J, with 10 bases in the middle. The CDR3 runs 14 residues. CDR1 is GTSNPN and CDR2 is SVGIG in the germline V gene (reference sequence). This CDR3 is CAWSTSLYTGELFF. CDR3 DNA sequence: TGTGCCTGGAGTACCAGTCTTTACACCGGGGAGCTGTTTTTT. The full variable domain, with the rest looked up from reference TRBV30 and TRBJ2-2, is SQTIHQWPATLVQPVGSPLSLECTVEGTSNPNLYWYRQAAGRGLQLLFYSVGIGQISSEVPQNLSASRPQDRQFILSSKKLLLSDSGFYLCAWSTSLYTGELFFGEGSRLTVL.